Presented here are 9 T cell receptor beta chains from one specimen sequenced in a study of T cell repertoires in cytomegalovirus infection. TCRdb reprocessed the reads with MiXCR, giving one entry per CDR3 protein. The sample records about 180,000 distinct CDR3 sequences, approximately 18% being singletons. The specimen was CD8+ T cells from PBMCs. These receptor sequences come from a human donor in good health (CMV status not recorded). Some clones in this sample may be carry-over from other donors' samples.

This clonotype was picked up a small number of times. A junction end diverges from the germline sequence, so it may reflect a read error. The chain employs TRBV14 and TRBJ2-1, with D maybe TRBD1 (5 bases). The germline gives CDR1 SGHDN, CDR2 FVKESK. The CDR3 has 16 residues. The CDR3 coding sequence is TGTGCCGGCAGCCGAGCAACAGGCGCCTCCTACAATGAGCAGTTCTTC. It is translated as CAGSRATGASYNEQFF.

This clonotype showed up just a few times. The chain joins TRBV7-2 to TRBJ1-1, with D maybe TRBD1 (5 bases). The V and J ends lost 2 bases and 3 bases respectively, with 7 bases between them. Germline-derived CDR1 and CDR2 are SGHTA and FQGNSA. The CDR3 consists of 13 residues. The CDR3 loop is CASSLKGHTEAFF. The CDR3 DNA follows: TGTGCCAGCAGCTTAAAGGGGCACACTGAAGCTTTCTTT. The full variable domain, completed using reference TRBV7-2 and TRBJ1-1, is GAGVSQSPSNKVTEKGKDVELRCDPISGHTALYWYRQSLGQGLEFLIYFQGNSAPDKSGLPSDRFSAERTGGSVSTLTIQRTQQEDSAVYLCASSLKGHTEAFFGQGTRLTVV.

CDR3 residues: CASSSPAYEQYF. For the CDR3, the DNA is TGTGCCAGCAGTTCCCCGGCCTACGAGCAGTACTTC. The rearrangement links TRBV12-3 or TRBV12-4 to TRBJ2-7; D uncertain. Trimming removed 4 bases from V and 2 bases from J, with 6 bases in between. The CDR3 is 12 amino acids.

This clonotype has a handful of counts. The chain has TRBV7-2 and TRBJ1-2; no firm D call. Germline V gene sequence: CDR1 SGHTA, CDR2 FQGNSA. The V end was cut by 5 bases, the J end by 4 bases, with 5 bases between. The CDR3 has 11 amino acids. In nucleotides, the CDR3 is TGTGCCAGCAGCACAGTCTATGGCTACACCTTC. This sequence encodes CASSTVYGYTF.

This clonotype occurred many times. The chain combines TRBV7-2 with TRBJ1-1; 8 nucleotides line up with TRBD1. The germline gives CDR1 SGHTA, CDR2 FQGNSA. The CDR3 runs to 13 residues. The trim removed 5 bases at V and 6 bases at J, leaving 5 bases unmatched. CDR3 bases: TGTGCCAGCAGCCCAATGACAGGGGCTGAAGCTTTCTTT. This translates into CASSPMTGAEAFF.

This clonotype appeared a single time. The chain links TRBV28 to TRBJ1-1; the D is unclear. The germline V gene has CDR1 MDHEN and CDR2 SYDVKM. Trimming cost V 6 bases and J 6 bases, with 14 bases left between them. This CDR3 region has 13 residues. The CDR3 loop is CASSDLGVAEAFF. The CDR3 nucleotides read TGTGCCAGCAGCGACTTGGGAGTGGCTGAAGCTTTCTTT.

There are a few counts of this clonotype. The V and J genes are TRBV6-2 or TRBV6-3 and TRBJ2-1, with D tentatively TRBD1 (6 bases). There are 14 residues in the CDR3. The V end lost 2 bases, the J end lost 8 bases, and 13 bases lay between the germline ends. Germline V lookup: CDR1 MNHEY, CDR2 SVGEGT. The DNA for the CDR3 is TGTGCCAGCAGTTACACCTACAGGGAAGATGAGCAGTTCTTC. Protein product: CASSYTYREDEQFF.

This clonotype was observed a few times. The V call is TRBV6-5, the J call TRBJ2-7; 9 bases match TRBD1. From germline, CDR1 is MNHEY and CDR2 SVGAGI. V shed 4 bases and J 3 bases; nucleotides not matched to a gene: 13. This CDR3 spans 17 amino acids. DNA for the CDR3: TGTGCCAGCAGTTTAAGCTCTCGGGACAGGGCACTCTACGAGCAGTACTTC. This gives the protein CASSLSSRDRALYEQYF.

The CDR3 nucleotides are TGCGCCAGCAGCCTCTCTGCCCGGGGGCGCTCTGGAAACACCATATATTTT. Translation gives CASSLSARGRSGNTIYF. V gene TRBV4-1 combines with J gene TRBJ1-3; weak D call: TRBD1 (6 bases). The CDR3 covers 17 residues. The V gene's germline CDR1 is MGHRA and CDR2 YSYEKL. V was cut by 4 bases and J by 0 bases, with 16 bases left in between.